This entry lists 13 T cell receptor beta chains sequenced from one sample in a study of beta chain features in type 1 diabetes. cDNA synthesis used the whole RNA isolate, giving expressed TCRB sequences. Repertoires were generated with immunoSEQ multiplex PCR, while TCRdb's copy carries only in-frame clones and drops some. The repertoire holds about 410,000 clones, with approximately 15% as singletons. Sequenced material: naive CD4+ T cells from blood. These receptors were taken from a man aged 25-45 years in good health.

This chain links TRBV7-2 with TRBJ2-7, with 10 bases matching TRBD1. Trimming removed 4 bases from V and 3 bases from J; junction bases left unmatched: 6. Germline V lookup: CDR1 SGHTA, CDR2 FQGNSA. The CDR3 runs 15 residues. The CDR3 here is CASSWGDRGNYEQYF. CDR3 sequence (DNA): TGTGCCAGCAGCTGGGGGGACAGGGGAAACTACGAGCAGTACTTC.

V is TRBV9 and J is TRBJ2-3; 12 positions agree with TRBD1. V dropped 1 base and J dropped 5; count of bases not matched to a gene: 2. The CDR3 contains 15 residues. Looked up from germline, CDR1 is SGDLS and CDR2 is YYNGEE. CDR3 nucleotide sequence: TGTGCCAGCAGCGTAAGGGACAGGGGGCAAGATACGCAGTATTTT. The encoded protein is CASSVRDRGQDTQYF.

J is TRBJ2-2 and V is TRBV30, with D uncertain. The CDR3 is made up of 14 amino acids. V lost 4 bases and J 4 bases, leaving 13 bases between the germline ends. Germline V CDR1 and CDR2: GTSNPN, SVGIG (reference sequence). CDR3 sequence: CAWTPGRATGELFF. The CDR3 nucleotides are TGTGCCTGGACCCCCGGACGGGCCACCGGGGAGCTGTTTTTT.

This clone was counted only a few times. The CDR3 nucleotides read TGTGCCAGCAGCTTAGATTTGGCGGTGCTAGCCAAAAACATTCAGTACTTC. Encoded protein: CASSLDLAVLAKNIQYF. The V and J genes are TRBV7-9 and TRBJ2-4; D remains unclear. CDR3 length: 17 amino acids. Germline lookup yields CDR1 SEHNR and CDR2 FQNEAQ (reference sequence). The V and J ends lost 1 base and 0 bases respectively, with 13 bases between them.

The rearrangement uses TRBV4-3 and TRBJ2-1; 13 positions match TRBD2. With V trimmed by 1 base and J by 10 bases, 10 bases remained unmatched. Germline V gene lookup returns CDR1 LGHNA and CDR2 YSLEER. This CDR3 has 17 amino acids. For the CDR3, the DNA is TGCGCCAGCAGCCAAGCGCCGGGACTAGCGGGGTTGGAAGAGCAGTTCTTC. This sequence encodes CASSQAPGLAGLEEQFF.

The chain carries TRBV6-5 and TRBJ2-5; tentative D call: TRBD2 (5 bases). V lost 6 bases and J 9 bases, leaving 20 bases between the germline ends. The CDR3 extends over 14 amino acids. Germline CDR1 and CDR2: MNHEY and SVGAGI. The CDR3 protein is CASRSRIGPGAQYF. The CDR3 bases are TGTGCCAGCAGGTCGCGAATTGGCCCCGGGGCCCAGTACTTC.

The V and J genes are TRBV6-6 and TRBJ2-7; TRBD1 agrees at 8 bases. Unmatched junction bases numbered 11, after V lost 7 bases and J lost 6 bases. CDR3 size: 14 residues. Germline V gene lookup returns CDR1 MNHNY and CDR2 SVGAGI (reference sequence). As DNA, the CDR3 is TGTGCCAGCATCCGACCAGGGGGCAAGTTCGAGCAGTACGTC. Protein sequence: CASIRPGGKFEQYV.

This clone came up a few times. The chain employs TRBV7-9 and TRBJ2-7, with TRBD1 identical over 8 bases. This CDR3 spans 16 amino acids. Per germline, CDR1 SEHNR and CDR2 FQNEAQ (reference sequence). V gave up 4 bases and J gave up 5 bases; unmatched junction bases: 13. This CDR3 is CASSSKTIRGRDEQYF. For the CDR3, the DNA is TGTGCCAGCAGCTCAAAGACAATCAGGGGGCGGGACGAGCAGTACTTC. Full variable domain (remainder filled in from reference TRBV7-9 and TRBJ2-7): DTGVSQNPRHKITKRGQNVTFRCDPISEHNRLYWYRQTLGQGPEFLTYFQNEAQLEKSRLLSDRFSAERPKGSFSTLEIQRTEQGDSAMYLCASSSKTIRGRDEQYFGPGTRLTVT.

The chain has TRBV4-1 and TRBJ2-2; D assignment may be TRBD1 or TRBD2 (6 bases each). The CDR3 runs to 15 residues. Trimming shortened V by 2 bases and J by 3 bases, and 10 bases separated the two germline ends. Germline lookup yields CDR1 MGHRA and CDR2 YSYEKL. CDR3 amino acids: CASSQSGAYTGELFF. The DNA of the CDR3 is TGCGCCAGCAGCCAATCGGGGGCCTACACCGGGGAGCTGTTTTTT.

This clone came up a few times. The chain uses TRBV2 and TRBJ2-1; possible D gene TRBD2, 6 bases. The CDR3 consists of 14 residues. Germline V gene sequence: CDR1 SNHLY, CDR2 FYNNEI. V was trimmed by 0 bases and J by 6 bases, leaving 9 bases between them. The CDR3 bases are TGTGCCAGCAGTGAAGCGCGGACTACCAATGAGCAGTTCTTC. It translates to CASSEARTTNEQFF.

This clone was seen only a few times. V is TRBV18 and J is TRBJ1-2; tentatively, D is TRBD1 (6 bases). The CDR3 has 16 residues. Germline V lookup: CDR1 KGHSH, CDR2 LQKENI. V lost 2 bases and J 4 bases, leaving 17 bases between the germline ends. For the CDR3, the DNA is TGTGCCAGCTCACCAAACTTGGTTTGGGACACCTATGGCTACACCTTC. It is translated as CASSPNLVWDTYGYTF.

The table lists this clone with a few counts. CDR3 loop: CASSLGGTIYGYTF. CDR3 bases: TGCGCCAGCAGCCTCGGTGGCACAATATATGGCTACACCTTC. This rearrangement joins TRBV4-3 to TRBJ1-2; D is unclear. V lost 4 bases, J lost 5 bases, and 14 bases lay in between. The CDR3 totals 14 residues. The germline gives CDR1 LGHNA, CDR2 YSLEER.

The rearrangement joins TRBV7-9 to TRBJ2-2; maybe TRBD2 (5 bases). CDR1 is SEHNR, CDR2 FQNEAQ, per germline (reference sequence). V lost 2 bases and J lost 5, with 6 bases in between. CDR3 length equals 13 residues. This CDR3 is CASSLRGTGELFF. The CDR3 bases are TGTGCCAGCAGCTTACGGGGAACCGGGGAGCTGTTTTTT.